The T cell receptor (beta chain) described here comes from a study of T cell changes during pregnancy in multiple sclerosis. This table comes from immunoSEQ multiplex PCR, and its TCRdb copy is limited to in-frame clones, with some not included. The table lists about 27,000 clones, 88% of them singletons, with more than 6.5% in the top ten. This clone was recorded once. After removal of 2 bases from V and 2 bases from J, the junction contained 9 bases not matched to a gene. The CDR3 covers 17 residues. Germline V gives CDR1 SGHVS, CDR2 FQNEAQ. This receptor was identified in a female donor with multiple sclerosis, enrolled in a pregnancy study. The sample here was CD8+ T cells from peripheral blood mononuclear cells, taken in the second trimester of pregnancy. This chain links TRBV7-8 with TRBJ1-2, with 9 bases that match TRBD1. This CDR3 reads CASSLPGQGHANYGYTF. In DNA form, the CDR3 reads TGTGCCAGCAGCTTACCAGGACAGGGGCACGCGAACTATGGCTACACCTTC.